Listed below are T cell receptor beta chains from one sample, sequenced in a study of T cell repertoires in cytomegalovirus infection. TCRdb reprocessed the reads via MiXCR and lists one record per CDR3 protein. The sample contains 70,000 to 85,000 distinct CDR3 sequences, approximately 40% of which appear only once. No antigen is known for these receptors. Sequenced material: CD8+ T cells from cultured PBMCs, taken from culture after CMV antigen stimulation. The source is a human donor in good health (CMV status not recorded). Some clones in this sample may be carry-over from other donors' samples. CDR3s include the opening cysteine and the closing phenylalanine or tryptophan. D genes are given only for firm matches. Clone sizes are given selectively: once, few, many, or a class where the clone is expanded.

cdr3_aa | cdr3_nt | j_call | d_call | v_call | clone_size
CASSTQGSYEQYF | TGTGCCAGCAGCACGCAGGGCAGCTACGAGCAGTACTTC | TRBJ2-7 | NA | TRBV7-4 | NA
CASSLTRAGGNTIYF | TGTGCCAGCAGCCTCACACGGGCGGGTGGAAACACCATATATTTT | TRBJ1-3 | NA | TRBV7-8 | few
CASSITYRDNTEAFF | TGCGCCAGCAGCATAACCTACAGGGACAACACTGAAGCTTTCTTT | TRBJ1-1 | NA | TRBV4-1 | NA
CASSVIGTGELFF | TGTGCCAGCAGCGTTATAGGCACCGGGGAGCTGTTTTTT | TRBJ2-2 | NA | TRBV5-4 | NA
CASSQGRGRLFNYGYTF | TGTGCCAGCAGCCAGGGGAGGGGGCGGCTTTTCAACTATGGCTACACCTTC | TRBJ1-2 | TRBD1 | TRBV7-6 | many
CSAARDIRDGPYGYTF | TGCAGTGCCGCCCGGGACATTCGGGACGGGCCGTATGGCTACACCTTC | TRBJ1-2 | NA | TRBV20-1 | NA
CASASGGTDTQYF | TGTGCCAGCGCTAGCGGGGGCACAGATACGCAGTATTTT | TRBJ2-3 | TRBD2 | TRBV7-2 | few
CASSFNRASYEQYF | TGTGCCAGCAGTTTCAACAGGGCCTCCTACGAGCAGTACTTC | TRBJ2-7 | NA | TRBV27 | NA
CASSQPGSGNTIYF | TGCGCCAGCAGCCAACCAGGGTCTGGAAACACCATATATTTT | TRBJ1-3 | NA | TRBV4-3 | few
CSARKTRDPLNF | TGCAGTGCTAGAAAGACCCGGGACCCTCTCAACTTC | TRBJ2-5 | NA | TRBV20-1 | once
CASSLAAGGFEAFF | TGTGCCAGCAGTTTAGCGGCAGGGGGATTTGAAGCTTTCTTT | TRBJ1-1 | TRBD1 | TRBV27 | NA
CATRGGEFTEAFF | TGCGCCACCAGGGGGGGGGAATTCACTGAAGCTTTCTTT | TRBJ1-1 | TRBD1 | TRBV4-3 | NA
CASSRDFVGSNEQFF | TGTGCCAGCAGTAGGGACTTCGTGGGTTCCAATGAGCAGTTCTTC | TRBJ2-1 | NA | TRBV2 | many
CASSWTSSGQETQYF | TGTGCCAGCAGCTGGACTAGCTCAGGCCAAGAGACCCAGTACTTC | TRBJ2-5 | TRBD2 | TRBV2 | few
CASSDFWGQNTGELFF | TGTGCCAGCAGTGATTTTTGGGGGCAGAACACCGGGGAGCTGTTTTTT | TRBJ2-2 | NA | TRBV6-1 | NA
CATIPRGKLSSPLHF | TGTGCCACCATACCCCGGGGGAAATTGAGTTCACCCCTCCACTTT | TRBJ1-6 | NA | TRBV7-9 | few
CASSLAGGPNEQFF | TGTGCCAGCAGTCTAGCGGGGGGGCCCAATGAGCAGTTCTTC | TRBJ2-1 | TRBD2 | TRBV27 | few